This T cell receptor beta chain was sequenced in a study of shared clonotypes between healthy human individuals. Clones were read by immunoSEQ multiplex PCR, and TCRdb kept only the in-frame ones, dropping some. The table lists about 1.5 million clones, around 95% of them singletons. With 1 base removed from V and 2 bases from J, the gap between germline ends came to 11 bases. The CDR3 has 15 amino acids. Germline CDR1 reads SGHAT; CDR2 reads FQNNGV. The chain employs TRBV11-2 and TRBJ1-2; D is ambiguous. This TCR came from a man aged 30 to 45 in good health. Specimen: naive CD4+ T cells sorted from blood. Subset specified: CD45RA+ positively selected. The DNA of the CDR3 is TGTGCCAGCAGCTTAGCTCCCGTGATCAACTATGGCTACACCTTC. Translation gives CASSLAPVINYGYTF.